The subject of this entry is one T cell receptor beta chain. These data belong to a study of blood T cell repertoires in COVID-19. Overall study: Both acute and convalescent COVID-19 samples were obtained from the United States, Italy and Spain. Sources were T cells, B-cell-depleted T cells, or PBMCs; the material itself was cDNA or gDNA.

Original data processing: Scientists estimated how many nucleated cells there were by amplifying reference gene primers. The protocol was immunoSEQ multiplex PCR, while the TCRdb copy is restricted to in-frame clones and leaves out a portion. V, J and clone size are taken as reported in that table, and D and trimming were inferred from the DNA itself. There are 200,000 to 250,000 clones in the sample; around 82% occur only once, and 7% to 8.5% lies in the top ten. V shed 6 bases and J shed 0 bases, with 19 bases lying between them. The germline V gene encodes CDR1 KGHDR and CDR2 SFDVKD. The CDR3 has 18 amino acids.

The material sequenced was peripheral blood. The V gene is TRBV24-1, the J gene TRBJ2-2; D possibly corresponds to TRBD2 (5 bases). This TCR was sampled from a woman in her 70s with acute or convalescent COVID-19. CDR3 DNA sequence: TGTGCCACCAGTCCCCCCGAGGGCAGACCCCCGAACACCGGGGAGCTGTTTTTT. This encodes CATSPPEGRPPNTGELFF.